Listed here are 28 T cell receptor beta chains from one sample, sequenced in a study of human T cells and chemical hapten exposure. This sample's time point: pre-sensitization, week 0. The sample's treatment: therapeutic diphenylcyclopropenone sensitization with weekly scalp DPC. TCRdb used MiXCR to reprocess the RACE reads, holding one entry per CDR3 protein. The table lists about 380,000 distinct CDR3 sequences, 4.5% to 5.5% of them singletons. This specimen consisted of whole blood, obtained in connection with sensitization to the hapten diphenylcyclopropenone (DPC). These receptors all come from a woman between 45 and 65 years old with alopecia areata. Some clones in this sample may be carry-over from other donors' samples.

This clonotype appeared many times. V usage is TRBV7-9 and J usage is TRBJ2-7; D is unresolved. Germline CDR1 reads SEHNR; CDR2 reads FQNEAQ (reference sequence). The CDR3 covers 11 residues. V lost 5 bases and J lost 2, with 4 bases in between. The CDR3: CASSNAYEQYF. The CDR3, as DNA: TGTGCCAGCAGCAACGCCTACGAGCAGTACTTC.

This clonotype was detected many times. The chain combines TRBV5-1 with TRBJ1-2; 9 bases line up with TRBD1. CDR3 length equals 16 residues. V lost 4 bases and J lost 6; bases outside the gene matches: 13. Germline CDR1 is SGHRS and CDR2 is YFSETQ. The CDR3 protein is CASSPEPGTGYDGYTF. The CDR3 DNA sequence: TGCGCCAGCAGCCCCGAGCCCGGGACAGGGTACGATGGCTACACCTTC.

V and J are TRBV6-6 and TRBJ2-6; D is unresolved. V lost 5 bases and J 0 bases, leaving 11 bases between the germline ends. Germline V lookup: CDR1 MNHNY, CDR2 SVGAGI (reference sequence). This CDR3 region has 16 residues. In DNA, the CDR3 is TGTGCCAGCAGTATAAGACGGAGCTCTGGGGCCAACGTCCTGACTTTC. Encoded protein: CASSIRRSSGANVLTF.

At least ten counts were recorded for this clonotype. The rearrangement joins TRBV7-7 to TRBJ1-1; 7 bases agree with TRBD1. CDR3 size: 13 residues. CDR1 is SSHAT and CDR2 is FNYEAQ in the germline V gene (reference sequence). J lost 5 bases, V lost 2 bases, and 2 bases had no gene match. The CDR3 coding sequence is TGTGCCAGCAGCTTACGCAGGGGGACTGAAGCTTTCTTT. It encodes CASSLRRGTEAFF.

This clonotype was picked up a small number of times. The gene calls are TRBV12-3 or TRBV12-4 and TRBJ1-5; D not resolved. Trimming pared 2 bases from V and 6 bases from J, leaving 8 bases between. The CDR3 contains 13 residues. The chain's CDR3 is CASSLKGPQPQHF. CDR3 nucleotide sequence: TGTGCCAGCAGTTTAAAGGGTCCTCAGCCCCAGCATTTT.

The genes are TRBV11-2 and TRBJ1-2; no definite D call. The V end lost 0 bases, the J end lost 7 bases, and 15 bases lay between the germline ends. Germline lookup yields CDR1 SGHAT and CDR2 FQNNGV. There are 15 residues in the CDR3. This CDR3 is CASSLDPSASSGYTF. The CDR3 coding sequence is TGTGCCAGCAGCTTAGATCCTTCCGCCTCCAGTGGCTACACCTTC.

The sample holds a few counts of this clonotype. The genes are TRBV7-9 and TRBJ2-6, with 7 bases that match TRBD1. The CDR3 sequence is 16 residues long. The V and J ends lost 3 bases and 3 bases, in that order; junction bases with no gene match: 5. Germline assignment: CDR1 SEHNR and CDR2 FQNEAQ (reference sequence). This CDR3 is CASSFDREFGANVLTF. The DNA for the CDR3 is TGTGCCAGCAGCTTTGACAGGGAGTTTGGGGCCAACGTCCTGACTTTC.

This clonotype was detected many times. J is TRBJ2-3 and V is TRBV20-1; D may be TRBD1 (5 bases). This CDR3 has 14 amino acids. The V gene lost 6 bases and the J gene lost 8 bases, with 21 bases spanning the gap. Germline-derived CDR1 and CDR2 are DFQATT and SNEGSKA (reference sequence). CDR3 DNA sequence: TGCAGTGCCCCGATCCAGGGAAACCTCGGTACGCAGTATTTT. Amino acids: CSAPIQGNLGTQYF.

A few counts support this clonotype. The genes are TRBV6-1 and TRBJ1-5, with D possibly being TRBD1 (5 bases). Germline CDR1 is MNHNS and CDR2 is SASEGT. The CDR3 loop spans 13 amino acids. Trimming removed 0 bases at V and 9 bases at J, with 9 bases between. The CDR3 spells CASSEAWGRPQHF. The CDR3 DNA follows: TGTGCCAGCAGTGAAGCATGGGGGAGGCCCCAGCATTTT.

The chain recombines TRBV7-9 with TRBJ1-5; D is possibly TRBD1 (5 bases). Germline values: CDR1 SEHNR, CDR2 FQNEAQ (reference sequence). The CDR3 has 18 residues. With 5 bases removed from V and 0 bases from J, the gap between germline ends came to 20 bases. CDR3 sequence (DNA): TGTGCCAGCAGCCCTCAAGGCAGGGCTCGTTATAGCAATCAGCCCCAGCATTTT. This codes for CASSPQGRARYSNQPQHF.

The sample holds many counts of this clonotype. V gene TRBV4-2 combines with J gene TRBJ2-2; 10 nucleotides match TRBD1. With 1 base clipped from V and 1 base from J, the junction kept 3 bases outside the gene matches. CDR1 and CDR2 (germline): LGHNA, YNFKEQ. The CDR3 consists of 17 residues. CDR3 amino acids: CASSQGQGAWNTGELFF. Here the CDR3 DNA reads TGTGCCAGCAGCCAAGGACAGGGGGCCTGGAACACCGGGGAGCTGTTTTTT.

There are many counts of this clonotype. The chain is built from TRBV28 and TRBJ2-6; no definite D call. This CDR3 contains 13 residues. Per the germline V gene, CDR1 is MDHEN and CDR2 is SYDVKM. V was shortened by 6 bases and J by 4 bases, with 7 bases between the two germline ends. CDR3 sequence: CASSETGANVLTF. The DNA of the CDR3 is TGTGCCAGCAGCGAGACCGGGGCCAACGTCCTGACTTTC. The full variable domain, with the rest looked up from reference TRBV28 and TRBJ2-6, is DVKVTQSSRYLVKRTGEKVFLECVQDMDHENMFWYRQDPGLGLRLIYFSYDVKMKEKGDIPEGYSVSREKKERFSLILESASTNQTSMYLCASSETGANVLTFGAGSRLTVL.

Many counts were recorded for this clonotype. CDR3 in amino acids: CASSRRLAGVNEQYF. The CDR3 nucleotides read TGTGCCAGCAGCCGCAGACTAGCGGGAGTGAACGAGCAGTACTTC. The chain has TRBV7-2 and TRBJ2-7, with 12 bases identical to TRBD2. The germline gives CDR1 SGHTA, CDR2 FQGNSA. This CDR3 is built from 15 residues. The V and J ends lost 5 bases and 5 bases, in that order; junction bases with no gene match: 7.

This clonotype was detected a few times. The chain couples TRBV15 to TRBJ1-1; TRBD1 agrees at 7 bases. V dropped 5 bases and J dropped 3; count of bases not matched to a gene: 18. This CDR3 has 18 amino acids. CDR1 and CDR2 (germline): LNHNV, YYDKDF (reference sequence). The CDR3 region is CATSSRDAHEQGDTEAFF. In nucleotides, the CDR3 is TGTGCCACCAGCTCCAGGGACGCCCACGAGCAGGGGGACACTGAAGCTTTCTTT.

This chain joins TRBV4-3 and TRBJ1-2; tentatively, D is TRBD1 (5 bases). The CDR3 has 14 amino acids. Germline CDR1 reads LGHNA; CDR2 reads YSLEER. Trimming shortened V by 1 base and J by 0 bases, and 6 bases separated the two germline ends. The CDR3 DNA reads TGCGCCAGCAGCCAAGTGACAGCTAACTATGGCTACACCTTC. This codes for CASSQVTANYGYTF.

This clonotype has ten or more counts. The V and J genes are TRBV7-2 and TRBJ2-5; the D is unclear. The CDR3 has 14 amino acids. V lost 4 bases, J lost 1 base, and 10 bases lay in between. CDR1 is SGHTA and CDR2 is FQGNSA in the germline V gene. DNA for the CDR3: TGTGCCAGCAGCTCCGACCACTCCCAAGAGACCCAGTACTTC. It is translated as CASSSDHSQETQYF.

This clonotype was detected many times. V gene TRBV29-1 combines with J gene TRBJ2-1, with 9 positions matching TRBD2. Germline trimming cut 1 base from V and 15 bases from J; bases unmatched to any gene: 4. The CDR3 is made up of 11 amino acids. The germline V gene encodes CDR1 SQVTM and CDR2 ANQGSEA. The DNA of the CDR3 is TGCAGCGTTGAAGTAGCGGGGGCCGGGTTCTTC. Its translation: CSVEVAGAGFF.

This clonotype showed up just a few times. As DNA, the CDR3 is TGTGCCAGCAGTGAGGTAGCGGGGCACACAGATACGCAGTATTTT. Protein sequence: CASSEVAGHTDTQYF. J is TRBJ2-3 and V is TRBV2, with 8 bases aligning to TRBD2. V lost 3 bases and J lost 2; bases outside the gene matches: 4. The CDR3 length is 15 residues. Looked up from germline, CDR1 is SNHLY and CDR2 is FYNNEI.

This clonotype has more than one count but fewer than ten. An end of the junction does not agree with germline; a read error may underlie this. This chain joins TRBV12-3 or TRBV12-4 and TRBJ2-7; perhaps TRBD1 as D (6 bases). The CDR3 has 14 amino acids. The CDR3, as DNA: TGTGCCAGCAGCCCCGACCGGACAGTTAACGAGCAGCACTTC. The encoded protein is CASSPDRTVNEQHF.

The rearrangement uses TRBV29-1 and TRBJ2-1; 13 bases line up with TRBD2. Germline loops: CDR1 SQVTM, CDR2 ANQGSEA. V lost 0 bases, J lost 1 base, and 3 bases stayed unmatched. This CDR3 is 17 amino acids long. Here the CDR3 DNA reads TGCAGCGTTGAAGAGACTAGCGGGAGGAATTCCTACAATGAGCAGTTCTTC. Amino acids: CSVEETSGRNSYNEQFF.

This clonotype showed up many times. This chain joins TRBV29-1 and TRBJ2-7, with 7 bases identical to TRBD1. Germline CDR1 and CDR2: SQVTM and ANQGSEA. V gave up 4 bases and J gave up 13 bases; unmatched junction bases: 10. The CDR3 contains 11 residues. CDR3 amino acids: CSVAGTDLQYF. The CDR3 DNA is TGCAGCGTTGCTGGGACAGATCTACAATACTTC.

The V gene is TRBV6-2 or TRBV6-3, the J gene TRBJ2-7, with D hard to call. This CDR3 has 13 residues. Trimming cost V 0 bases and J 3 bases, with 6 bases left between them. Per the germline V gene, CDR1 is MNHEY and CDR2 is SVGEGT. The CDR3, as DNA: TGTGCCAGCAGTTACTCCCATCGCTACGAGCAGTACTTC. It encodes CASSYSHRYEQYF.

This clonotype came up many times. The chain is built from TRBV6-1 and TRBJ2-5, with D hard to call. The CDR3 is 16 residues long. V was clipped by 0 bases and J by 0 bases, with 11 bases between them. Germline CDR1 MNHNS, CDR2 SASEGT. CDR3 DNA: TGTGCCAGCAGTGAAGCGCTTCGGGCCGACCAAGAGACCCAGTACTTC. It encodes CASSEALRADQETQYF.

This clonotype was picked up many times. This chain's CDR3 is CASSYGRVYGYTF. The CDR3, as DNA: TGTGCCAGCAGTTACGGGAGGGTATATGGCTACACCTTC. V gene TRBV6-5 combines with J gene TRBJ1-2; no firm D call. There are 13 residues in the CDR3. Trimming shortened V by 2 bases and J by 5 bases, and 9 bases separated the two germline ends. From germline, CDR1 is MNHEY and CDR2 SVGAGI.

This sequence joins TRBV7-2 and TRBJ2-7; TRBD1 matches at 10 bases. The V gene's germline CDR1 is SGHTA and CDR2 FQGNSA. This CDR3 region has 15 residues. Germline trimming cut 8 bases from V and 2 bases from J; bases unmatched to any gene: 9. The CDR3 sequence: CASERAGTGAYEQYF. In DNA, the CDR3 is TGTGCCAGCGAGCGCGCGGGGACAGGGGCCTACGAGCAGTACTTC.

This clonotype was counted only a few times. The V gene is TRBV2, the J gene TRBJ2-1; the D is unclear. Per germline, CDR1 SNHLY and CDR2 FYNNEI. There are 11 residues in the CDR3. Trimming removed 4 bases at V and 5 bases at J, with 3 bases between. The CDR3 region has the DNA TGTGCCAGCAGTGCTGACAATGAGCAGTTCTTC. Its protein product is CASSADNEQFF. The full variable domain, with the rest looked up from reference TRBV2 and TRBJ2-1, is EPEVTQTPSHQVTQMGQEVILRCVPISNHLYFYWYRQILGQKVEFLVSFYNNEISEKSEIFDDQFSVERPDGSNFTLKIRSTKLEDSAMYFCASSADNEQFFGPGTRLTVL.

With regard to this clonotype: One end of the junction does not line up with germline, which may come from a read error. The genes are TRBV24-1 and TRBJ2-2; 8 bases align to TRBD1. CDR1 is KGHDR and CDR2 is SFDVKD in the germline V gene. The CDR3 length is 16 residues. The CDR3 coding sequence is TGTGCCACCAGTGAGACGACAGGGGACGTCACCGGGGAGCTGTCTTTT. This encodes CATSETTGDVTGELSF.

The chain is built from TRBV19 and TRBJ1-1; D is perhaps TRBD1 (5 bases). This CDR3 is 12 amino acids long. Germline V gene sequence: CDR1 LNHDA, CDR2 SQIVND (reference sequence). With 3 bases removed from V and 5 bases from J, the gap between germline ends came to 7 bases. The CDR3 is CASSMGRTEAFF. The CDR3 region has the DNA TGTGCCAGTAGTATGGGACGGACTGAAGCTTTCTTT. The full variable domain, in which reference TRBV19 and TRBJ1-1 provide the parts outside the CDR3, is DGGITQSPKYLFRKEGQNVTLSCEQNLNHDAMYWYRQDPGQGLRLIYYSQIVNDFQKGDIAEGYSVSREKKESFPLTVTSAQKNPTAFYLCASSMGRTEAFFGQGTRLTVV.